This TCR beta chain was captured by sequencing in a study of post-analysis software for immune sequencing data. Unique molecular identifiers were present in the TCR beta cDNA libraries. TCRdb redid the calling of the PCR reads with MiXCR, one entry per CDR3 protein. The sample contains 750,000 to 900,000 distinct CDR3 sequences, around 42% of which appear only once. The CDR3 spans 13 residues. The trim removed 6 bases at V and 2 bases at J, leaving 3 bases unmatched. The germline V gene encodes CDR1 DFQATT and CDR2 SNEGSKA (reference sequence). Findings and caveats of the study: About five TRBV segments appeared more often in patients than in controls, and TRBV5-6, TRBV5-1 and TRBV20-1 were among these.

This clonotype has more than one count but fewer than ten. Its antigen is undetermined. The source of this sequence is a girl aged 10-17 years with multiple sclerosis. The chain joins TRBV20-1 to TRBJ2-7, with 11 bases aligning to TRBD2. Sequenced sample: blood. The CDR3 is CSAGTSGPYEQYF. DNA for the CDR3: TGCAGTGCAGGGACTAGCGGACCCTACGAGCAGTACTTC.